This entry concerns a single T cell receptor (beta chain). What it binds is unknown. CDR3 length: 16 amino acids. Germline trimming cut 6 bases from V and 3 bases from J; bases unmatched to any gene: 10. Germline V lookup: CDR1 SGHRS, CDR2 YFSETQ. Clones were sequenced by immunoSEQ multiplex PCR, and TCRdb holds only the in-frame ones, with some missing. The sample has 250,000 to 350,000 clones, around 87% seen once. This specimen belongs to a study of cytomegalovirus exposure and HLA in healthy donors. Findings of the study overall: Subsequent analysis of the approximately 130 validation repertoires found a tendency for first-cohort TCR clusters to co-occur.

Specimen: PBMCs. The sequence came from a woman aged 18-30 years in good health and CMV-seronegative. The rearrangement uses TRBV5-1 and TRBJ2-7, with 12 bases lining up with TRBD2. CDR3 nucleotide sequence: TGCGCCAGCATGCTAGCGGGAGGGCCGACCTTCTACGAGCAGTACTTC. Translation gives CASMLAGGPTFYEQYF.